The clone carrying this T cell receptor (beta chain) appeared a single time. These data come from a study of control samples from healthy donors and cancer patients. Produced via immunoSEQ multiplex PCR; TCRdb's table is partial and in-frame only. The sample carries 35,000 to 45,000 clones, around four fifths recorded once. The CDR3 runs 14 residues. Between the trimmed V and J ends, which lost 1 base and 4 bases, there was a span of 10 bases. Germline CDR1 reads LGHNA; CDR2 reads YNFKEQ. The chain joins TRBV4-2 to TRBJ1-1; unclear D gene. The material sequenced was blood. The clonotype originates from a man aged 55 to 70 in good health. CDR3: CASSQAGFGTEAFF. The CDR3, as DNA: TGTGCCAGCAGCCAAGCCGGGTTCGGCACTGAAGCTTTCTTT.